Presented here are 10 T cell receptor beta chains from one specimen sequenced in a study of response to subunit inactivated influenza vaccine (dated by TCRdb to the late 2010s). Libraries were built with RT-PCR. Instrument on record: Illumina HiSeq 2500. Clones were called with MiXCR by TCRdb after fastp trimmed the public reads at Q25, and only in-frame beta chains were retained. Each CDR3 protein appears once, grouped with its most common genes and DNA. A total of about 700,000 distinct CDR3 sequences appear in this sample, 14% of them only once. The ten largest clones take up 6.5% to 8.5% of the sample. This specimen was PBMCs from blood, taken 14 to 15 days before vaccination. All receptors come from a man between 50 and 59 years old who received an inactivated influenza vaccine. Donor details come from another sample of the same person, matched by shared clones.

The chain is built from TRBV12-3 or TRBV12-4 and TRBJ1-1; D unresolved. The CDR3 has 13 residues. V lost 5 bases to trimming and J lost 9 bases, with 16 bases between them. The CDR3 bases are TGTGCCAGCAGTCCCTTTCTTGACGGCCAAGCTTTCTTT. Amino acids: CASSPFLDGQAFF.

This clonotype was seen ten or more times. CDR3 nucleotide sequence: TGCGCCAGCAGCTTGGGGGACAGAACCTCCTACGAGCAGTACTTC. Its protein product is CASSLGDRTSYEQYF. The V gene is TRBV5-1, the J gene TRBJ2-7; 7 nucleotides match TRBD1. In germline, CDR1 is SGHRS, CDR2 YFSETQ. V shed 0 bases and J 0 bases; nucleotides not matched to a gene: 3. The CDR3 runs 15 residues.

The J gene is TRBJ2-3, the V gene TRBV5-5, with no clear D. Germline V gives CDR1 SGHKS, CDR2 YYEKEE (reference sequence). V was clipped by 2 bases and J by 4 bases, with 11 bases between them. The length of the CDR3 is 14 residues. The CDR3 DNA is TGTGCCAGCAGCTTAGAGCCAACCTCAGATACGCAGTATTTT. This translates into CASSLEPTSDTQYF.

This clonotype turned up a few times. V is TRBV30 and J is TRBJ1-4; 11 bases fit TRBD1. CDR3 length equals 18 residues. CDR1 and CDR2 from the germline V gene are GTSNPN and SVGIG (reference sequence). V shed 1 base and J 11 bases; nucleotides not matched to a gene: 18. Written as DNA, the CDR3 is TGTGCCTGGAGTGCCTCGGGACAGGGGGTTTACGGTCGGGTCAAACTGTTTTTT. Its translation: CAWSASGQGVYGRVKLFF.

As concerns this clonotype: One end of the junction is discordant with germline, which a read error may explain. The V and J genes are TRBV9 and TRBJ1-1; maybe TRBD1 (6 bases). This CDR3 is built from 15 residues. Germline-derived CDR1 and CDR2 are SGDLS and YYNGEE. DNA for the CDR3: TGTGTCAGCAGCCCGAGCGGGGGCTTTAACACTGAAGCTTTCTTT. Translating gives CVSSPSGGFNTEAFF.

CDR3 in DNA: TGTGCCAGCAGCCGGGCCCTCGGTCAGCCCCAGCATTTT. Translating gives CASSRALGQPQHF. The chain uses TRBV12-3 or TRBV12-4 and TRBJ1-5; no clear D gene. Deletions cut 6 bases from V and 6 bases from J, with 12 bases between. The CDR3 is 13 residues long.

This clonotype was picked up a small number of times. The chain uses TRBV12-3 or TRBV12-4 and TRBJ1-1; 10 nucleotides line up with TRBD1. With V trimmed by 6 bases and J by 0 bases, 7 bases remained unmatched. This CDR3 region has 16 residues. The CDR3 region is CASSRGTGALNTEAFF. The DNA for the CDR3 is TGTGCCAGCAGCCGAGGGACAGGGGCACTGAACACTGAAGCTTTCTTT.

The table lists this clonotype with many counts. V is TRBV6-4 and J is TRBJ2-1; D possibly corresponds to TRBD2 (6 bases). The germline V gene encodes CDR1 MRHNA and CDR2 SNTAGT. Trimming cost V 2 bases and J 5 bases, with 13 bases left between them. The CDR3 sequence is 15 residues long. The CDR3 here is CASSDVPGADNEQFF. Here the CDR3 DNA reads TGTGCCAGCAGTGACGTGCCGGGAGCCGACAATGAGCAGTTCTTC.

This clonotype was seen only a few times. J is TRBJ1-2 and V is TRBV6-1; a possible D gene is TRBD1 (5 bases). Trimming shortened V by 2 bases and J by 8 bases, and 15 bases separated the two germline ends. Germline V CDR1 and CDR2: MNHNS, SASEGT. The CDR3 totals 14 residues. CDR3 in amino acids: CASSESAGRSGYTF. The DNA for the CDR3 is TGTGCCAGCAGTGAATCTGCGGGGCGGAGCGGCTACACCTTC.

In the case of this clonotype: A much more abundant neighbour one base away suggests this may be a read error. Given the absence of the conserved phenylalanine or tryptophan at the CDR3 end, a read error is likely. The DNA for the CDR3 is TGTGCCAGCAGCTTAACCCGGTACGAGCAGTACTCC. It specifies CASSLTRYEQYS. V is TRBV7-8 and J is TRBJ2-7, with D uncertain. The CDR3 has 12 residues. The germline V and J ends were trimmed by 2 bases and 4 bases, with 6 bases remaining between them. In germline, CDR1 is SGHVS, CDR2 FQNEAQ.